These T cell receptor beta chains were read from a single sample in a study of blood T cell repertoires in COVID-19. The table came from immunoSEQ multiplex PCR; TCRdb's copy has only in-frame clones and leaves some out. The sample has fewer than 350,000 clones, roughly 90% seen once. Sequences were obtained from PBMCs or T cells enriched from blood (not recorded which). Every receptor here comes from a woman younger than 30 with acute COVID-19. The CDR3 runs from the conserved cysteine through the conserved F or W. Each record gives: clone size, V gene, J gene, D gene, CDR3 protein, CDR3 DNA. D genes are given only for firm matches. Expanded clones are given a class, and other clones once, few, many or no size at all.

-	TRBV11-2	TRBJ2-3	-	CASSLAGWGGAGIDTQYF	TGTGCCAGCAGCTTAGCGGGTTGGGGGGGGGCAGGAATAGATACGCAGTATTTT
-	TRBV5-1	TRBJ1-4	TRBD1	CASSARQGAVGEKLFF	TGCGCCAGCAGCGCCCGACAGGGGGCCGTAGGTGAAAAACTGTTTTTT
-	TRBV7-9	TRBJ2-7	-	CASSPRVNSYEQYF	TGTGCCAGCAGCCCCAGGGTGAACTCCTACGAGCAGTACTTC
few	TRBV7-2	TRBJ2-7	TRBD2	CASSPRELGSGTYEQYF	TGTGCCAGCAGCCCTAGGGAGCTTGGTAGCGGGACCTACGAGCAGTACTTC
-	TRBV3-1/TRBV3-2	TRBJ2-7	TRBD2	CASSRTSGRGEQYF	TGTGCCAGCAGTCGGACTAGCGGCCGCGGCGAGCAGTACTTC
once	TRBV30	TRBJ2-5	TRBD1	CAWSGPGTVFETQYF	TGTGCCTGGAGTGGACCCGGGACAGTTTTTGAGACCCAGTACTTC
-	TRBV28	TRBJ2-1	TRBD2	CASSSYLAGVLSSEQFF	TGTGCCAGCAGTTCGTACCTAGCGGGCGTACTTAGTTCTGAGCAGTTCTTC
-	TRBV3-1/TRBV3-2	TRBJ2-7	TRBD2	CASSHPSGRAGEQYF	TGTGCCAGCAGCCATCCGAGTGGGAGGGCCGGTGAGCAGTACTTC
-	TRBV4-3	TRBJ2-1	-	CASSQGSARYNEQFF	TGCGCCAGCAGCCAAGGTAGCGCACGCTACAATGAGCAGTTCTTC
-	TRBV28	TRBJ1-5	TRBD1	CASRSGQGWQPQHF	TGTGCCAGCAGATCGGGACAGGGGTGGCAGCCCCAGCATTTT
few	TRBV27	TRBJ2-5	-	CASSLRYQQETQYF	TGTGCCAGCAGTTTACGGTATCAACAAGAGACCCAGTACTTC
-	TRBV3-1/TRBV3-2	TRBJ1-2	-	CASSQGPAAGGYTF	TGTGCCAGCAGCCAAGGGCCAGCCGCGGGTGGCTACACCTTC
-	TRBV12-3/TRBV12-4	TRBJ1-2	TRBD1	CATTQGGHGYTF	TGTGCCACCACACAGGGGGGGCATGGCTACACCTTC
-	TRBV5-1	TRBJ1-1	-	CASSAPTVNTEAFF	TGCGCCAGCAGCGCCCCGACAGTGAACACTGAAGCTTTCTTT
-	TRBV5-4	TRBJ2-1	TRBD2	CASSPRTSGNNNEQFF	TGTGCCAGCAGCCCAAGGACTAGCGGGAACAACAATGAGCAGTTCTTC
-	TRBV12-3/TRBV12-4	TRBJ2-1	-	CASSRGSNEQFF	TGTGCCAGCAGCAGGGGCTCCAATGAGCAGTTCTTC
once	TRBV3-1/TRBV3-2	TRBJ2-5	TRBD2	CASSQTSYVAGAETQYF	TGTGCCAGCAGCCAAACATCATATGTAGCGGGAGCGGAGACCCAGTACTTC
-	TRBV5-1	TRBJ1-1	TRBD1	CASSIQGTTEAFF	TGCGCCAGCAGCATACAGGGGACCACTGAAGCTTTCTTT
-	TRBV14	TRBJ1-4	-	CASSRQLNEKLFF	TGTGCCAGCAGCCGACAGTTGAATGAAAAACTGTTTTTT
-	TRBV25-1	TRBJ1-1	-	CASSDIGQGRKTEAFF	TGTGCCAGCAGTGATATCGGCCAGGGGCGGAAGACTGAAGCTTTCTTT
-	TRBV5-4	TRBJ2-1	TRBD2	CASRRLAGGPTYNEQFF	TGTGCCAGCCGGAGACTAGCGGGAGGGCCGACCTACAATGAGCAGTTCTTC
-	TRBV7-9	TRBJ2-5	TRBD2	CASSLVSLAGETQYF	TGTGCCAGCAGCTTAGTTTCCCTAGCGGGAGAGACCCAGTACTTC
-	TRBV4-1	TRBJ1-1	-	CASSQDGNRGLNTEAFF	TGCGCCAGCAGCCAAGATGGTAATAGGGGGTTGAACACTGAAGCTTTCTTT
-	TRBV7-8	TRBJ1-3	TRBD1	CASSFDRASGNTIYF	TGTGCCAGCAGCTTTGACAGGGCCTCTGGAAACACCATATATTTT
few	TRBV4-2	TRBJ2-1	-	CASSQESLVGYNEQFF	TGTGCCAGCAGCCAAGAGAGCCTAGTCGGGTACAATGAGCAGTTCTTC
-	TRBV11-2	TRBJ2-2	TRBD2	CASRLGLAYAGELFF	TGTGCCAGCAGATTAGGACTAGCGTACGCCGGGGAGCTGTTTTTT
-	TRBV20-1	TRBJ2-3	-	CSARRGTPRYF	TGCAGTGCTAGACGCGGCACCCCTCGGTATTTT
-	TRBV11-2	TRBJ2-3	TRBD2	CASSLVLAGAPDTQYF	TGTGCCAGCAGCTTAGTCCTAGCGGGAGCCCCAGATACGCAGTATTTT
-	TRBV20-1	TRBJ1-1	TRBD1	CSASRQGAVGREAFF	TGCAGTGCTAGTCGGCAGGGGGCGGTGGGCAGGGAAGCTTTCTTT
-	TRBV19	TRBJ2-7	TRBD1	CASSSGQGGAYEQYF	TGTGCCAGTAGTAGTGGACAGGGGGGTGCCTACGAGCAGTACTTC
-	TRBV30	TRBJ2-1	TRBD2	CAWSVGLVSSNEQFF	TGTGCCTGGAGTGTAGGACTAGTAAGTAGCAATGAGCAGTTCTTC
-	TRBV3-1/TRBV3-2	TRBJ2-3	TRBD1	CASSQGDRGADTQYF	TGTGCCAGCAGCCAGGGGGACAGGGGCGCAGATACGCAGTATTTT
few	TRBV5-1	TRBJ2-1	-	CASSLSIGSSYNEQFF	TGCGCCAGCAGCTTGAGTATCGGGTCCTCCTACAATGAGCAGTTCTTC
few	TRBV4-2	TRBJ1-4	-	CASSQVEEKLFF	TGTGCCAGCAGCCAAGTCGAGGAAAAACTGTTTTTT
-	TRBV12-3/TRBV12-4	TRBJ1-5	TRBD1	CASRWDRDQPQHF	TGTGCCAGCAGGTGGGACAGAGATCAGCCCCAGCATTTT
-	TRBV30	TRBJ1-5	-	CAWSVAPHQPQHF	TGTGCCTGGAGTGTGGCACCCCATCAGCCCCAGCATTTT
-	TRBV4-1	TRBJ2-3	TRBD2	CASSQGLAGGNTQYF	TGCGCCAGCAGCCAGGGACTAGCGGGTGGAAATACGCAGTATTTT
-	TRBV15	TRBJ2-1	-	CATSHDFGSQFF	TGTGCCACCAGCCACGACTTCGGAAGTCAGTTCTTC
-	TRBV3-1/TRBV3-2	TRBJ2-5	-	CASSSLAGQETQYF	TGTGCCAGCAGTTCCCTTGCGGGCCAAGAGACCCAGTACTTC
-	TRBV9	TRBJ2-7	TRBD2	CASSVDWTSSSEQYF	TGTGCCAGCAGCGTAGATTGGACTAGCAGTAGCGAGCAGTACTTC
-	TRBV7-9	TRBJ1-1	TRBD1	CASSSNPGQGASEAFF	TGTGCCAGCAGCTCCAACCCGGGACAGGGGGCGTCTGAAGCTTTCTTT
-	TRBV7-2	TRBJ2-7	-	CASSLRQGLSDEQYF	TGTGCCAGCAGCTTGAGGCAGGGGTTGAGCGACGAGCAGTACTTC
few	TRBV7-9	TRBJ1-5	-	CASSLEYEGATQHF	TGTGCCAGCAGCTTAGAGTATGAGGGCGCGACCCAGCATTTT
few	TRBV7-9	TRBJ2-2	TRBD1	CASSQTGALNTGELFF	TGTGCCAGCAGCCAGACAGGGGCTTTGAACACCGGGGAGCTGTTTTTT
-	TRBV7-2	TRBJ1-5	TRBD1	CASSLGGQAVQPQHF	TGTGCCAGCAGCTTAGGGGGACAGGCGGTTCAGCCCCAGCATTTT
once	TRBV2	TRBJ2-7	TRBD1	CASRGQGQRSYEQYF	TGTGCCAGCAGGGGACAGGGGCAAAGGTCTTACGAGCAGTACTTC
-	TRBV20-1	TRBJ1-1	-	CSASTGAMNTEAFF	TGCAGTGCTAGTACAGGAGCCATGAACACTGAAGCTTTCTTT
-	TRBV2	TRBJ1-5	-	CASRALNQPQHF	TGTGCCAGCAGGGCCCTGAATCAGCCCCAGCATTTT
-	TRBV4-1	TRBJ1-5	TRBD1	CASSLKFAPGQDSNQPQHF	TGCGCCAGCAGCCTCAAGTTTGCCCCGGGACAGGACTCCAATCAGCCCCAGCATTTT
-	TRBV15	TRBJ2-7	TRBD2	CATSTTPGLGGYEQYF	TGTGCCACCAGCACCACTCCGGGACTAGGAGGCTACGAGCAGTACTTC
-	TRBV19	TRBJ2-2	TRBD1	CASGDRGRTGELFF	TGTGCCAGTGGGGACAGGGGGCGCACCGGGGAGCTGTTTTTT
-	TRBV5-6	TRBJ1-1	TRBD1	CASSGQGNTEAFF	TGTGCCAGCAGCGGACAGGGGAACACTGAAGCTTTCTTT
-	TRBV19	TRBJ2-5	-	CASSTRLGAAQETQYF	TGTGCCAGTAGTACAAGACTAGGTGCCGCCCAAGAGACCCAGTACTTC
-	TRBV15	TRBJ1-2	TRBD1	CATSRHPRGLVYGYTF	TGTGCCACCAGCAGACACCCTAGGGGGCTTGTCTATGGCTACACCTTC
-	TRBV7-2	TRBJ2-1	TRBD2	CASSLGGRIGNEQFF	TGTGCCAGCAGCTTGGGCGGGAGGATTGGCAATGAGCAGTTCTTC
-	TRBV27	TRBJ1-2	-	CASSPGGGAGGYTF	TGTGCCAGCAGTCCTGGCGGGGGGGCCGGGGGCTACACCTTC
-	TRBV5-6	TRBJ2-3	-	CASSSVGDTDTQYF	TGTGCCAGCAGCTCGGTTGGAGACACAGATACGCAGTATTTT
-	TRBV19	TRBJ2-1	-	CASRKGLALNEQFF	TGTGCCAGTAGGAAGGGCCTAGCCCTAAATGAGCAGTTCTTC
-	TRBV14	TRBJ2-7	-	CASSQMLGHPIEQYF	TGTGCCAGCAGCCAGATGTTGGGACACCCCATCGAGCAGTACTTC
-	TRBV18	TRBJ1-5	-	CASSPGSSGNQPQHF	TGTGCCAGCTCACCTGGCTCGTCAGGAAATCAGCCCCAGCATTTT